The 19 T cell receptor beta chains below all came from one sample that was sequenced in a study of blood T cell repertoires in COVID-19 (dated by TCRdb to 2018 to 2020). Libraries were made using the immunoSEQ multiplex PCR assay. TCRdb stores this immuneACCESS table with in-frame sequences only. Part of the clones is absent; in the studies checked, under half of the shortfall reflects unresolved V genes, and no reason is known for the rest. The sample yields some 190,000 clones; 88% were counted once. Clones ranked in the top ten supply approximately 4% of the sample. Material: peripheral blood. The receptors originated from a human donor in a cohort sampled during active COVID-19.

The chain is built from TRBV4-1 and TRBJ1-2; 8 nucleotides agree with TRBD1. The germline V gene encodes CDR1 MGHRA and CDR2 YSYEKL. The CDR3 is 15 amino acids. The trim removed 2 bases at V and 4 bases at J, leaving 6 bases unmatched. CDR3 nucleotides: TGCGCCAGCAGCCAACTCGGACAGGGTAGCTATGGCTACACCTTC. This encodes CASSQLGQGSYGYTF.

The V and J genes are TRBV10-3 and TRBJ1-5; TRBD1 matches at 9 bases. This CDR3 has 14 residues. Germline V gene lookup returns CDR1 ENHRY and CDR2 SYGVKD. Unmatched junction bases numbered 7, after V lost 6 bases and J lost 7 bases. CDR3 region: CAISWTGAGQPQHF. The CDR3 DNA is TGTGCCATCAGCTGGACAGGGGCAGGGCAGCCCCAGCATTTT.

In its sample, this clone was seen once. J is TRBJ2-4 and V is TRBV6-2 or TRBV6-3; 11 nucleotides agree with TRBD2. The germline CDR1 and CDR2 sequences are MNHEY and SVGEGT. There are 15 residues in the CDR3. Trimming cost V 6 bases and J 9 bases; bases outside gene matches: 10. In nucleotides, the CDR3 is TGTGCCAGCAGCCTTAGCGGGGGGGCCTCCGGCATTCAGTACTTC. Its protein product is CASSLSGGASGIQYF.

A few counts support this clone. The chain links TRBV19 to TRBJ1-3; the D is unclear. This CDR3 region has 14 residues. With 7 bases removed from V and 1 base from J, the gap between germline ends came to 11 bases. Germline CDR1 and CDR2: LNHDA and SQIVND (reference sequence). The CDR3 bases are TGTGCCAGTATCCGGGGTACTTCTGGAAACACCATATATTTT. This translates into CASIRGTSGNTIYF.

The rearrangement links TRBV5-6 to TRBJ1-3, with D perhaps TRBD1 (5 bases). The CDR3 extends over 15 amino acids. The germline V gene has CDR1 SGHDT and CDR2 YYEEEE. V lost 4 bases and J lost 3, with 14 bases in between. This CDR3 is CASSPAGVGGNTIYF. CDR3 in DNA: TGTGCCAGCAGCCCAGCGGGGGTTGGTGGAAACACCATATATTTT.

J is TRBJ1-2 and V is TRBV28, with unresolved D. The V gene lost 5 bases and the J gene lost 0 bases, with 13 bases spanning the gap. The CDR3 is 15 amino acids. Germline loops: CDR1 MDHEN, CDR2 SYDVKM. The CDR3 DNA reads as TGTGCCAGCAGTGCCCCCCGGGGAACTAACTATGGCTACACCTTC. Its protein product is CASSAPRGTNYGYTF.

The rearrangement joins TRBV7-8 to TRBJ1-6, with 7 positions matching TRBD1. This CDR3 is 16 amino acids long. Germline V gives CDR1 SGHVS, CDR2 FQNEAQ. With V trimmed by 1 base and J by 7 bases, 7 bases remained unmatched. The CDR3 nucleotides read TGTGCCAGCAGCTTAGAATGGGGGACAGCGAATTCACCCCTCCACTTT. Residues: CASSLEWGTANSPLHF.

Points on this clone: The junction departs from germline at one end; a sequencing error may be responsible. J is TRBJ2-2 and V is TRBV7-7; the match to TRBD2 covers 7 bases. The germline CDR1 and CDR2 sequences are SSHAT and FNYEAQ (reference sequence). The CDR3 is 17 residues long. CDR3 sequence (DNA): TGTGCTAGCAGCTTCAAGTGGGGGGGAGGCGGGGCCGGGGAGCTGTTTTTT. This encodes CASSFKWGGGGAGELFF.

The rearrangement links TRBV19 to TRBJ2-1, with 8 nucleotides matching TRBD2. Germline V gene data show CDR1 as LNHDA and CDR2 as SQIVND (reference sequence). The CDR3 spans 15 residues. With 3 bases clipped from V and 3 bases from J, the junction kept 4 bases outside the gene matches. For the CDR3, the DNA is TGTGCCAGTAGTATCCCGGCGGGAGGCTACAATGAGCAGTTCTTC. Translating it yields CASSIPAGGYNEQFF.

The chain joins TRBV27 to TRBJ2-2, with TRBD2 matching over 13 bases. CDR3 length: 17 residues. The V and J ends lost 2 bases and 12 bases, in that order; junction bases with no gene match: 12. CDR1 and CDR2 (germline): MNHEY, SMNVEV (reference sequence). The CDR3 bases are TGTGCCAGCAGTTTAACCGGACTAGCGGGAGCCCGGGGAAAGCTGTTTTTT. Translating it yields CASSLTGLAGARGKLFF.

The CDR3 DNA follows: TGTGCCAGCAGTCAGGGGGCGAATGGCTACACCTTC. This codes for CASSQGANGYTF. The rearrangement uses TRBV6-5 and TRBJ1-2; 8 bases are a match to TRBD1. V lost 5 bases, J lost 6 bases, and 2 bases stayed unmatched. The CDR3 loop spans 12 amino acids. Germline V CDR1 and CDR2: MNHEY, SVGAGI.

This clone was detected only once. This chain links TRBV5-4 with TRBJ1-4, with 7 bases aligning to TRBD1. Germline lookup yields CDR1 SGHNT and CDR2 YYREEE (reference sequence). J gave up 8 bases and V 3 bases, and 7 bases lay outside the gene matches. The length of the CDR3 is 14 residues. The CDR3 sequence: CASSSGGLREKLFF. CDR3 DNA sequence: TGTGCCAGCAGCTCAGGGGGACTTAGGGAAAAACTGTTTTTT. The entire variable domain, with the rest obtained from reference TRBV5-4 and TRBJ1-4, is as follows: ETGVTQSPTHLIKTRGQQVTLRCSSQSGHNTVSWYQQALGQGPQFIFQYYREEENGRGNFPPRFSGLQFPNYSSELNVNALELDDSALYLCASSSGGLREKLFFGSGTQLSVL.

This chain links TRBV6-5 with TRBJ1-6; 7 positions match TRBD1. With 6 bases clipped from V and 10 bases from J, the junction kept 9 bases outside the gene matches. The CDR3 has 14 residues. CDR1 and CDR2 (germline): MNHEY, SVGAGI. The chain's CDR3 is CASSRDRDGSPLHF. CDR3 DNA: TGTGCCAGCAGCCGAGACAGGGACGGCTCACCCCTCCACTTT.

This clone was detected only a few times. J is TRBJ1-2 and V is TRBV14, with D possibly TRBD1 on 6 matching bases. Trimming left V 4 bases short and J 4 bases short, with 19 bases between. This CDR3 has 16 residues. Germline V gene sequence: CDR1 SGHDN, CDR2 FVKESK. CDR3 sequence reads: CASSPNGQPTGYGYTF. In DNA, the CDR3 is TGTGCCAGCAGCCCGAATGGACAGCCAACGGGCTATGGCTACACCTTC.

The gene calls are TRBV9 and TRBJ2-5, with a weak D call TRBD1 (6 bases). This CDR3 contains 15 residues. Germline values: CDR1 SGDLS, CDR2 YYNGEE. V lost 1 base to trimming and J lost 4 bases, with 14 bases between them. CDR3 residues: CASSVYWGRGETQYF. The CDR3 DNA reads as TGTGCCAGCAGCGTATATTGGGGGCGTGGAGAGACCCAGTACTTC.

J is TRBJ1-2 and V is TRBV5-4; 8 bases are shared with TRBD1. The germline gives CDR1 SGHNT, CDR2 YYREEE (reference sequence). The CDR3 length is 17 residues. V lost 0 bases, J lost 0 bases, and 7 bases stayed unmatched. CDR3 loop: CASSLGQGLDTNYGYTF. As DNA, the CDR3 is TGTGCCAGCAGCTTGGGACAGGGGTTAGATACTAACTATGGCTACACCTTC.

The gene calls are TRBV2 and TRBJ2-1, with D hard to call. Germline V gene lookup returns CDR1 SNHLY and CDR2 FYNNEI. V was pared by 4 bases and J by 6 bases, with 7 bases between. The CDR3 sequence is 12 residues long. The CDR3 DNA sequence: TGTGCCAGCAGTGTTTCTATCAATGAGCAGTTCTTC. Amino acids: CASSVSINEQFF. The full variable domain, its missing parts supplied by reference TRBV2 and TRBJ2-1, is EPEVTQTPSHQVTQMGQEVILRCVPISNHLYFYWYRQILGQKVEFLVSFYNNEISEKSEIFDDQFSVERPDGSNFTLKIRSTKLEDSAMYFCASSVSINEQFFGPGTRLTVL.

The V and J genes are TRBV25-1 and TRBJ2-7; 10 nucleotides align to TRBD1. Germline lookup yields CDR1 MGHDK and CDR2 SYGVNS. The CDR3 spans 16 residues. The V and J ends lost 6 bases and 2 bases, in that order; junction bases with no gene match: 10. CDR3 region: CASSHDRGPSPYEQYF. The CDR3 nucleotides read TGTGCCAGCAGCCATGACAGGGGGCCTTCCCCCTACGAGCAGTACTTC.

The rearrangement joins TRBV25-1 to TRBJ2-2; D perhaps matches TRBD1 (7 bases). CDR3 size: 14 residues. CDR1 and CDR2 (germline): MGHDK, SYGVNS. V dropped 8 bases and J dropped 3 bases, with 13 bases sitting between them. CDR3 DNA: TGTGCCAGCGGTAGCAGGGGGGACACCGGGGAGCTGTTTTTT. Residues: CASGSRGDTGELFF.